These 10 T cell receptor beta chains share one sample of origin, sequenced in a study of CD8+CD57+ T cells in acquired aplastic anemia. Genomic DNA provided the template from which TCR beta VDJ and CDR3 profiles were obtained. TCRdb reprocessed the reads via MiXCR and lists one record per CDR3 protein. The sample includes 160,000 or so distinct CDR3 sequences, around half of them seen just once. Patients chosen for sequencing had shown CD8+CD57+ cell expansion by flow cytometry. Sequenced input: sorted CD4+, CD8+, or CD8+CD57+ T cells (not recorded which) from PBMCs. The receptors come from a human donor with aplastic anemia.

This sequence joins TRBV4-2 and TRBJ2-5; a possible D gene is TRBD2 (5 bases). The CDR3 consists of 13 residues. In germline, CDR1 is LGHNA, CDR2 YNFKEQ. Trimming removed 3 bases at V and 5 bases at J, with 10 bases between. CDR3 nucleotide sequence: TGTGCCAGCAGCCAGTCGATAGCGGAGACCCAGTACTTC. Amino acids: CASSQSIAETQYF.

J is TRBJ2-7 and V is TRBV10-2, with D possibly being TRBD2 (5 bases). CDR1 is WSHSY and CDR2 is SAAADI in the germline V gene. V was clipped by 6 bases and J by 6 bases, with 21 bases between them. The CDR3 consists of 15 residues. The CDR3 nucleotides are TGCGCCAGCAGCCAAGATGCCGGGAAGGCCCGCGAGCAGTACTTC. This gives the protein CASSQDAGKAREQYF.

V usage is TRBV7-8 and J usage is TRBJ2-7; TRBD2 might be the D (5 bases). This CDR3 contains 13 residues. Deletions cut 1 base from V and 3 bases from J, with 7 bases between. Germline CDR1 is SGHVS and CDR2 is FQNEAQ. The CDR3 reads CASSLDGIYEQYF. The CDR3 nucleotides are TGTGCCAGCAGCTTAGACGGGATCTACGAGCAGTACTTC.

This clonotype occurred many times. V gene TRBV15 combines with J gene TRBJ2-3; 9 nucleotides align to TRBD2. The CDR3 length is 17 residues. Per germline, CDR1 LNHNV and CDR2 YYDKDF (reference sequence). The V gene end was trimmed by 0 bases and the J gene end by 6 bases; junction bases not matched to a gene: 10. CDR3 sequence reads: CATSRDPSGAMADTQYF. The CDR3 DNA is TGTGCCACCAGCAGAGATCCTAGCGGGGCCATGGCGGATACGCAGTATTTT.

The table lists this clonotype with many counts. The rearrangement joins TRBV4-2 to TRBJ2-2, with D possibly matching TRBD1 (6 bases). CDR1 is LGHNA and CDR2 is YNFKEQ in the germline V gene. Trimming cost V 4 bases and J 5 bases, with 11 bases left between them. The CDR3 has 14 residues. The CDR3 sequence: CASSLDSETGELFF. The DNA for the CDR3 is TGTGCCAGCAGCCTGGACAGTGAGACCGGGGAGCTGTTTTTT.

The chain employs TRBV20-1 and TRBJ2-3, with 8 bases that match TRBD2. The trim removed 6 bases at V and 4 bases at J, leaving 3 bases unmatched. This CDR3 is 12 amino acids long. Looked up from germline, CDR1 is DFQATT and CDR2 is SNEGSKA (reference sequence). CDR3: CSAREESDTQYF. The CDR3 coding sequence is TGCAGTGCGCGGGAGGAGTCAGATACGCAGTATTTT.

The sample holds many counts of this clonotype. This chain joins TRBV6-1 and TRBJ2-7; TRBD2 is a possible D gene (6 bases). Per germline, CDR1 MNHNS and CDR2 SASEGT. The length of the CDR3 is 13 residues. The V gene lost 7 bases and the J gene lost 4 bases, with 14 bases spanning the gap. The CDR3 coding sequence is TGTGCCAGCATCTCCTTCGGGGGTTACGAGCAGTACTTC. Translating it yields CASISFGGYEQYF.

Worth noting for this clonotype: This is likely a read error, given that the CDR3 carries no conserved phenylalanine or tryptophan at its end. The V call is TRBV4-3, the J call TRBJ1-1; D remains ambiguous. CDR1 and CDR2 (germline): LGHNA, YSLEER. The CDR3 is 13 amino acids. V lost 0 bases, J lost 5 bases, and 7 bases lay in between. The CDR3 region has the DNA TGCGCCAGCAGCCAAGAAGGAGGAACTGAAGCTTTCCTT. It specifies CASSQEGGTEAFL.

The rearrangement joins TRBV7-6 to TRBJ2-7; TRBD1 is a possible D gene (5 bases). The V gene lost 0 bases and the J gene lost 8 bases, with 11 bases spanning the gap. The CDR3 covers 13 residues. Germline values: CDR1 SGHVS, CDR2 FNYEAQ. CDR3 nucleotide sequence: TGTGCCAGCAGCTTAGCAGGCAGGGCTCAGCAGTACTTC. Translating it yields CASSLAGRAQQYF.

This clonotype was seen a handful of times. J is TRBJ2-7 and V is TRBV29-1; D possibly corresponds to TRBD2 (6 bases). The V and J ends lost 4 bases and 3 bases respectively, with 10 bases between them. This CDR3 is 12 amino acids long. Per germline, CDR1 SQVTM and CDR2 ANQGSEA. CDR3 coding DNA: TGCAGCGTTGCCGACGGGAGCTACGAGCAGTACTTC. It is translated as CSVADGSYEQYF.